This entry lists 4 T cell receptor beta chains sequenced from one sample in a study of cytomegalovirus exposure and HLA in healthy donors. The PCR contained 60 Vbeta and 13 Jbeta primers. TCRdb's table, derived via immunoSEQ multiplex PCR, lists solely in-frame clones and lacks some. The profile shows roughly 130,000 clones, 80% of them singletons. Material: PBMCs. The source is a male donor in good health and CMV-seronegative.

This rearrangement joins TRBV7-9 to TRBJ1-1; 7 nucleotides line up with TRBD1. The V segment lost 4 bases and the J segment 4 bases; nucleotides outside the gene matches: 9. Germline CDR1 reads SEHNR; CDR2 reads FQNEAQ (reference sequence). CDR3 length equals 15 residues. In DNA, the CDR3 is TGTGCCAGCAGCTCCTCACAGGGGCTAGGCACTGAAGCTTTCTTT. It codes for CASSSSQGLGTEAFF.

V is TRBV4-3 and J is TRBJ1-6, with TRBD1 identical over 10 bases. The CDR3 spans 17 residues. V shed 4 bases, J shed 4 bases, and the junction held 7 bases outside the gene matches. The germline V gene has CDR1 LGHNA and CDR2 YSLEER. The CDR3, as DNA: TGCGCCAGCAGCCTGACAGGGGGCGCGGGGTATAATTCACCCCTCCACTTT. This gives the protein CASSLTGGAGYNSPLHF.

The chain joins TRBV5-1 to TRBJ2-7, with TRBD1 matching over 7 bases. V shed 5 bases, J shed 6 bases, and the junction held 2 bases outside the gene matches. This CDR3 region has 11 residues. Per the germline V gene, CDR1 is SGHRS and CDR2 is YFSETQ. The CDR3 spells CASRGGLEQYF. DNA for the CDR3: TGCGCCAGCAGAGGGGGCCTCGAGCAGTACTTC.

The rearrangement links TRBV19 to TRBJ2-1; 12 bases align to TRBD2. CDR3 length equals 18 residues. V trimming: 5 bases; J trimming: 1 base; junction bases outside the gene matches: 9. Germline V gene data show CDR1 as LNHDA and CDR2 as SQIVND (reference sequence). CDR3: CASSARLAGVPSYNEQFF. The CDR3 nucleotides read TGTGCCAGTAGTGCCAGACTAGCGGGAGTACCTTCCTACAATGAGCAGTTCTTC.